This T cell receptor (beta chain) was captured in a study of T-cell memory formation after mild COVID-19. Study-level information: Clusters of TCRs were largely donor specific. Study-wide points: Some responding clones appeared in pre-infection memory, suggesting cross-reactive memory joined. Second-wave clones peaking on day 37 lacked confirmed SARS-CoV-2 specificity.

From 5'RACE with constant-segment primers came TCR alpha and TCR beta cDNA libraries that carried sample barcodes and UMIs. MiXCR, applied by TCRdb to the 5' RACE reads, yields one record per CDR3 protein. The repertoire consists of just under 350,000 distinct CDR3 sequences, with 10% to 15% occurring once and the leading ten covering 20% to 25%. Comments on this clonotype: The antigen is unknown.

The CDR3 runs 13 residues. From germline, CDR1 is SEHNR and CDR2 FQNEAQ (reference sequence). V lost 4 bases and J 5 bases, leaving 8 bases between the germline ends. Sequenced material: PBMCs or a T cell subset sorted from them (not recorded which). The rearrangement uses TRBV7-9 and TRBJ2-2; no reliable D call. The receptor's source is a man between 18 and 35 years old who had mild COVID-19 (a few samples of this study predate the infection). Cell type and time point are not known. CDR3 residues: CASSYRVTGELFF. CDR3 nucleotides: TGTGCCAGCAGCTACCGGGTGACCGGGGAGCTGTTTTTT.